This entry features one T cell receptor beta chain sequence. This clonotype was observed a handful of times. This clone's antigen is unknown. No base-level quality is on record; no much larger clone is a single base apart. This entry is derived from a study of T cell repertoires in cytomegalovirus infection (dated by TCRdb to the late 2010s). Looking at the study overall: Recently identified HLA-C-restricted CMV epitopes, whose presentation resists viral immunomodulation, were targeted by peptide stimulations together with well-studied HLA-B-restricted epitopes. Donor HLA type was relevant to the analysis, as public TCR beta signatures indicated carriage of CMV infection together with the matching HLA type. What the authors observed across the whole study: Carriers of CMV infection plus the relevant HLA type were discriminated by the cumulative frequency of public TCR beta family members in the study cohort and in an independent approximately 400-donor cohort. The ex vivo response was dominated by HLA-C-restricted CMV-specific TCR beta clonotypes, and the single most frequent clonotype in two of eight donors was supplied by these HLA-C-restricted clonotypes.

The CDR3, cysteine through phenylalanine, is 15 amino acids long. The sequence is cut down to CDR3 DNA, 45 bases in frame from base 1. V is cut back by 5 bases and J by 2 bases, with 5 bases in the junction unmatched. The germline V gene specifies SGHVS as CDR1 and FQNEAQ as CDR2. The sample's treatment or condition, from its label and the paper: in vitro stimulation with specific CMV peptide epitopes to enrich CMV-specific T cells. Sequencing was performed on an Illumina HiSeq 1500. The raw public data were reprocessed by TCRdb itself: fastp quality trimming at Q25, MiXCR clonotype calling, in-frame beta chains only. Rows with a matching CDR3 protein are joined into one entry that keeps the most common DNA and genes. This sample has some 800,000 distinct CDR3 sequences in its table, and 25% to 35% of those were observed once. The ten largest clones capture 10% to 15% of the sample.

Sequenced material: cultured CD8+ T cells from PBMCs, taken from culture after CMV antigen stimulation. The receptor chain draws on TRBV7-8 and TRBJ2-3; TRBD1 fits 9 bases in the junction. The TCR sequence derives from a human donor in good health (CMV status not recorded). Some clones in this sample may be carry-over from other donors' samples. In nucleotide form, the sequence is TGTGCCAGCAGCCCCAGGACAGGGGTCACAGATACGCAGTATTTT. Translated, it gives CASSPRTGVTDTQYF.